This TCR beta chain was identified in a study of T cells after yellow fever vaccination. Using its own MiXCR run on the 5' RACE reads, TCRdb lists one record per CDR3 protein. The data show roughly 250,000 distinct CDR3 sequences, over 10% seen once. CDR1 and CDR2 from the germline V gene are SGHTA and FQGNSA. Trimming stripped 5 bases from V and 3 bases from J, with 17 bases between. The CDR3 runs 16 residues. This sequence joins TRBV7-2 and TRBJ2-1; D call uncertain. The source is a man aged 25 to 40 who received the YFV17D yellow fever vaccine. Specimen: CD4+ T cells sorted from PBMCs, collected 45 days after the yellow fever booster vaccination. CDR3 protein: CASSPPSPNLYNEQFF. The CDR3 DNA is TGTGCCAGCAGCCCCCCCAGTCCCAACCTCTACAATGAGCAGTTCTTC. The variable domain in full, completed from reference TRBV7-2 and TRBJ2-1, reads GAGVSQSPSNKVTEKGKDVELRCDPISGHTALYWYRQSLGQGLEFLIYFQGNSAPDKSGLPSDRFSAERTGGSVSTLTIQRTQQEDSAVYLCASSPPSPNLYNEQFFGPGTRLTVL.